The 31 T cell receptor beta chains below all came from one sample that was sequenced in a study of T cells after yellow fever vaccination. TCRdb passed the 5' RACE reads through MiXCR, listing each CDR3 protein once. The profile shows 300,000 to 400,000 distinct CDR3 sequences, roughly an eighth of them singletons. The sample here was CD4+ T cells sorted from PBMCs, taken 15 days after the yellow fever booster vaccination. The receptor set was obtained from a man aged 18 to 35 who received the YFV17D yellow fever vaccine.

This clonotype was detected many times. The V gene is TRBV29-1, the J gene TRBJ2-6; D unclear. The germline V gene encodes CDR1 SQVTM and CDR2 ANQGSEA. The CDR3 sequence is 13 residues long. Trimming shortened V by 7 bases and J by 1 base, and 8 bases separated the two germline ends. CDR3 DNA sequence: TGCAGCGCCGGAGAGTCTGGGGCCAACGTCCTGACTTTC. Protein product: CSAGESGANVLTF. Using reference TRBV29-1 and TRBJ2-6 for the parts outside the CDR3, the full variable domain is SAVISQKPSRDICQRGTSLTIQCQVDSQVTMMFWYRQQPGQSLTLIATANQGSEATYESGFVIDKFPISRPNLTFSTLTVSNMSPEDSSIYLCSAGESGANVLTFGAGSRLTVL.

This chain joins TRBV6-5 and TRBJ1-5; unclear D gene. Germline lookup yields CDR1 MNHEY and CDR2 SVGAGI. The CDR3 totals 13 residues. Deletions cut 0 bases from V and 7 bases from J, with 7 bases between. CDR3 amino acids: CASSYSIAQPQHF. DNA for the CDR3: TGTGCCAGCAGTTACTCGATAGCACAGCCCCAGCATTTT.

This clonotype showed up many times. The V call is TRBV2, the J call TRBJ2-3; D remains ambiguous. The V and J ends lost 0 bases and 0 bases respectively, with 10 bases between them. CDR3 length equals 16 residues. Per germline, CDR1 SNHLY and CDR2 FYNNEI. CDR3 sequence (DNA): TGTGCCAGCAGTGAAGCGCCCTCAACTAGCACAGATACGCAGTATTTT. It specifies CASSEAPSTSTDTQYF.

This clonotype came up a few times. The chain has TRBV6-2 or TRBV6-3 and TRBJ1-5, with D possibly being TRBD1 (5 bases). V was trimmed by 7 bases and J by 2 bases, leaving 15 bases between them. The CDR3 runs to 15 residues. The germline V gene has CDR1 MNHEY and CDR2 SVGEGT. CDR3 DNA sequence: TGTGCCAGCACCCACCGGGGGGACGGCAATCAGCCCCAGCATTTT. It specifies CASTHRGDGNQPQHF.

This clonotype was detected many times. CDR3 sequence (DNA): TGTGCCAGCAGCCCGACAGGTGATTTCACAGATACGCAGTATTTT. Amino acids: CASSPTGDFTDTQYF. V gene TRBV3-1 combines with J gene TRBJ2-3, with D perhaps matching TRBD1 (6 bases). The length of the CDR3 is 15 residues. Trimming shortened V by 4 bases and J by 2 bases, and 13 bases separated the two germline ends. Germline CDR1 and CDR2: LGHDT and YNNKEL (reference sequence).

This clonotype was observed a few times. CDR3 sequence: CASSLPGGRGEKLFF. The CDR3 DNA sequence: TGTGCCAGCAGCCTCCCCGGCGGCCGGGGTGAAAAACTGTTTTTT. The chain employs TRBV3-1 and TRBJ1-4; no reliable D call. CDR1 and CDR2 from the germline V gene are LGHDT and YNNKEL (reference sequence). The CDR3 is made up of 15 amino acids. Between the trimmed V and J ends, which lost 4 bases and 7 bases, there was a span of 16 bases.

This clonotype came up many times. V is TRBV20-1 and J is TRBJ2-1, with 8 bases that match TRBD2. The CDR3 length is 17 residues. Germline V CDR1 and CDR2: DFQATT, SNEGSKA (reference sequence). Trimming took 4 bases from V and 5 from J; bases not matched to a gene: 16. The CDR3 protein is CSATSLGASGRNNEQFF. The CDR3 nucleotides are TGCAGTGCTACCTCTCTTGGCGCTAGCGGGCGAAACAATGAGCAGTTCTTC.

This clonotype occurred a few times. This chain joins TRBV28 and TRBJ2-5; D perhaps matches TRBD2 (7 bases). Trimming took 6 bases from V and 3 from J, leaving 17 bases between them. The CDR3 is 15 amino acids. The germline V gene encodes CDR1 MDHEN and CDR2 SYDVKM. CDR3 nucleotides: TGTGCCAGCAGCCCGTTCGGGGGGCGTAAAGAGACCCAGTACTTC. This sequence encodes CASSPFGGRKETQYF.

The chain has TRBV7-9 and TRBJ1-1; D is ambiguous. Trimming stripped 4 bases from V and 1 base from J, with 16 bases between. The CDR3 extends over 16 amino acids. Germline V gene sequence: CDR1 SEHNR, CDR2 FQNEAQ (reference sequence). The CDR3 DNA reads TGTGCCAGCAGCTCAAGCCCTGGGTCTAAGAACACTGAAGCTTTCTTT. It codes for CASSSSPGSKNTEAFF.

Ten or more counts support this clonotype. The chain is built from TRBV6-5 and TRBJ1-5, with unresolved D. The CDR3 consists of 16 residues. The germline gives CDR1 MNHEY, CDR2 SVGAGI. Trimming cost V 5 bases and J 2 bases, with 16 bases left between them. This chain's CDR3 is CASSPRTNLGNQPQHF. The CDR3 DNA follows: TGTGCCAGCAGTCCGCGGACGAACCTGGGCAATCAGCCCCAGCATTTT.

This chain connects TRBV6-2 or TRBV6-3 to TRBJ1-2; D is ambiguous. Trimming stripped 2 bases from V and 4 bases from J, with 5 bases between. In germline, CDR1 is MNHEY, CDR2 SVGEGT. The CDR3 loop spans 12 amino acids. The chain's CDR3 is CASSYGFYGYTF. DNA of the CDR3: TGTGCCAGCAGTTACGGATTCTATGGCTACACCTTC.

The V gene is TRBV6-2 or TRBV6-3, the J gene TRBJ2-7; D is unresolved. Germline lookup yields CDR1 MNHEY and CDR2 SVGEGT. Between the trimmed V and J ends, which lost 4 bases and 2 bases, there was a span of 12 bases. The CDR3 is 14 amino acids. CDR3 sequence: CASSSMMRPYEQYV. In DNA, the CDR3 is TGTGCCAGCAGTTCTATGATGCGGCCCTACGAGCAGTACGTC.

V is TRBV7-8 and J is TRBJ2-1, with 11 bases fitting TRBD2. CDR1 and CDR2 from the germline V gene are SGHVS and FQNEAQ. Unmatched junction bases numbered 7, after V lost 5 bases and J lost 7 bases. The CDR3 contains 15 residues. The CDR3 protein is CASSQGTSGTNEQFF. The CDR3 coding sequence is TGTGCCAGCAGCCAAGGGACTAGCGGAACTAATGAGCAGTTCTTC. The full variable domain, completed using reference TRBV7-8 and TRBJ2-1, is GAGVSQSPRYKVAKRGQDVALRCDPISGHVSLFWYQQALGQGPEFLTYFQNEAQLDKSGLPSDRFFAERPEGSVSTLKIQRTQQEDSAVYLCASSQGTSGTNEQFFGPGTRLTVL.

The rearrangement uses TRBV6-6 and TRBJ2-7; D gene uncertain. CDR3 length equals 14 residues. With 8 bases removed from V and 7 bases from J, the gap between germline ends came to 21 bases. Germline V gene data show CDR1 as MNHNY and CDR2 as SVGAGI (reference sequence). The CDR3 DNA is TGTGCCAGCGGTCTGGGCAGCCCCTCTCGGGAGCAGTACTTC. Its translation is CASGLGSPSREQYF.

This clonotype was found a few times. This chain joins TRBV6-6 and TRBJ1-2; D possibly corresponds to TRBD1 (5 bases). The CDR3 loop spans 13 amino acids. The germline CDR1 and CDR2 sequences are MNHNY and SVGAGI (reference sequence). Deletions cut 0 bases from V and 4 bases from J, with 6 bases between. This CDR3 reads CASSYSGGYGYTF. The CDR3 region has the DNA TGTGCCAGCAGTTACTCTGGGGGCTATGGCTACACCTTC.

In this sample, this clonotype turned up a few times. The chain carries TRBV7-3 and TRBJ1-6, with D perhaps TRBD1 (5 bases). V dropped 1 base and J dropped 10 bases, with 11 bases sitting between them. The CDR3 totals 14 residues. Germline CDR1 and CDR2: SGHTA and FQGTGA. The CDR3 here is CASSLSGGGSPLHF. The CDR3 bases are TGTGCCAGCAGCTTAAGCGGGGGAGGCTCACCCCTCCACTTT.

The rearrangement uses TRBV28 and TRBJ2-2, with D hard to call. V was clipped by 2 bases and J by 5 bases, with 3 bases between them. The CDR3 has 12 residues. From germline, CDR1 is MDHEN and CDR2 SYDVKM. The CDR3 here is CASSLLTGELFF. The CDR3 DNA sequence: TGTGCCAGCAGTTTACTTACCGGGGAGCTGTTTTTT.

The gene calls are TRBV24-1 and TRBJ2-5; 8 nucleotides match TRBD2. V lost 4 bases, J lost 4 bases, and 10 bases stayed unmatched. CDR1 KGHDR and CDR2 SFDVKD come from the germline V gene. The CDR3 is made up of 16 amino acids. The CDR3 sequence is CATSDPGRGGVETQYF. In DNA, the CDR3 is TGTGCCACCAGTGACCCCGGCCGGGGGGGAGTAGAGACCCAGTACTTC.

The J gene is TRBJ1-6, the V gene TRBV7-3; possible D gene TRBD1, 6 bases. V lost 5 bases and J 10 bases, leaving 12 bases between the germline ends. CDR1 is SGHTA, CDR2 FQGTGA, per germline. CDR3 length equals 13 residues. Here the CDR3 reads CASSQQGGSPLHF. The CDR3 DNA reads as TGTGCCAGCAGCCAACAGGGTGGATCACCCCTCCACTTT. Based on the CDR3 plus reference TRBV7-3 and TRBJ1-6, the full variable domain is GAGVSQTPSNKVTEKGKYVELRCDPISGHTALYWYRQSLGQGPEFLIYFQGTGAADDSGLPNDRFFAVRPEGSVSTLKIQRTERGDSAVYLCASSQQGGSPLHFGNGTRLTVT.

The chain employs TRBV20-1 and TRBJ2-3; no firm D call. Looked up from germline, CDR1 is DFQATT and CDR2 is SNEGSKA (reference sequence). This CDR3 comprises 11 residues. Trimming removed 3 bases at V and 5 bases at J, with 6 bases between. The CDR3 DNA reads TGCAGTGCTAGGGGTAAAGATACGCAGTATTTT. Its translation is CSARGKDTQYF.

As concerns this clonotype: One base away lies a much larger clone, so this may be a sequencing read error. The V call is TRBV28, the J call TRBJ2-7; 10 bases are a match to TRBD1. CDR3 length: 16 amino acids. V lost 8 bases to trimming and J lost 3 bases; unmatched junction nucleotides: 13. Germline values: CDR1 MDHEN, CDR2 SYDVKM. CDR3 sequence reads: CASGATGGRSYYEQYV. Here the CDR3 DNA reads TGTGCCAGCGGTGCGACAGGGGGCAGATCTTACTACGAGCAGTACGTC.

The table lists this clonotype with a few counts. The CDR3 loop is CASSLAAPYEQYF. The CDR3 DNA reads TGCGCCAGCAGCTTGGCCGCCCCCTACGAGCAGTACTTC. The chain employs TRBV5-1 and TRBJ2-7; D ambiguous. This CDR3 is built from 13 residues. V lost 0 bases, J lost 2 bases, and 6 bases lay in between. Germline V gene data show CDR1 as SGHRS and CDR2 as YFSETQ.

The chain combines TRBV6-2 or TRBV6-3 with TRBJ2-7; a possible D gene is TRBD1 (5 bases). Trimming pared 5 bases from V and 6 bases from J, leaving 14 bases between. The germline gives CDR1 MNHEY, CDR2 SVGEGT. CDR3 size: 13 residues. The CDR3 DNA is TGTGCCAGCAGTGCCCGACAGTTCGTCGAGCAGTACGTC. Translating it yields CASSARQFVEQYV.

The sample holds many counts of this clonotype. The V gene is TRBV4-3, the J gene TRBJ2-7; no reliable D call. V shed 6 bases and J shed 5 bases, with 14 bases lying between them. The germline V gene encodes CDR1 LGHNA and CDR2 YSLEER. The CDR3 sequence is 13 residues long. The CDR3 spells CASSSDERHEQYF. In DNA form, the CDR3 reads TGCGCCAGCAGTTCGGACGAACGGCACGAGCAGTACTTC.

This rearrangement joins TRBV6-1 to TRBJ1-6, with D perhaps matching TRBD1 (5 bases). Looked up from germline, CDR1 is MNHNS and CDR2 is SASEGT. V gave up 10 bases and J gave up 7 bases, with 26 bases separating them. This CDR3 has 17 amino acids. CDR3 sequence: CATHPFKGTQTNSPLHF. The DNA for the CDR3 is TGTGCCACCCATCCTTTTAAGGGGACCCAAACCAATTCACCCCTCCACTTT.

The V and J genes are TRBV28 and TRBJ1-1; D uncertain. The V gene lost 1 base and the J gene lost 5 bases, with 11 bases spanning the gap. Germline CDR1 MDHEN, CDR2 SYDVKM. The CDR3 length is 14 residues. The CDR3, as DNA: TGTGCCAGCAGTTTATATGTTAGTGGGACTGAAGCTTTCTTT. As protein: CASSLYVSGTEAFF.

This clonotype showed up many times. This chain connects TRBV3-1 to TRBJ2-7; TRBD1 matches 7 bases. This CDR3 is 13 amino acids long. V was pared by 3 bases and J by 2 bases, with 1 base of the junction left unmatched. Germline V CDR1 and CDR2: LGHDT, YNNKEL (reference sequence). The CDR3 DNA sequence: TGTGCCAGCAGCCACGGACAGGCCTACGAGCAGTACGTC. It specifies CASSHGQAYEQYV.

This clonotype has a handful of counts. This rearrangement joins TRBV6-6 to TRBJ1-5, with a weak D call TRBD1 (5 bases). Germline V gene data show CDR1 as MNHNY and CDR2 as SVGAGI (reference sequence). The length of the CDR3 is 14 residues. Trimming stripped 6 bases from V and 0 bases from J, with 9 bases between. The CDR3 DNA is TGTGCCAGCAGGCGACAGTATAGCAATCAGCCCCAGCATTTT. As protein: CASRRQYSNQPQHF.

This clonotype was seen more than once but under ten times. The chain recombines TRBV5-1 with TRBJ2-3; TRBD1 aligns across 7 bases. From germline, CDR1 is SGHRS and CDR2 YFSETQ. V dropped 4 bases and J dropped 4; count of bases not matched to a gene: 9. CDR3 length: 15 residues. The CDR3 sequence: CASSMTGSSSDTQYF. The CDR3 coding sequence is TGCGCCAGCAGCATGACAGGGTCCTCCTCAGATACGCAGTATTTT.

V gene TRBV28 combines with J gene TRBJ1-4; TRBD1 might be the D (6 bases). The CDR3 has 16 residues. V lost 4 bases to trimming and J lost 4 bases, with 16 bases between them. Germline values: CDR1 MDHEN, CDR2 SYDVKM. The CDR3 is CASSSPPRGHNEKLFF. CDR3 nucleotides: TGTGCCAGCAGTTCCCCCCCCAGGGGCCATAATGAAAAACTGTTTTTT.

This clonotype was observed many times. The chain couples TRBV7-3 to TRBJ2-3; 7 nucleotides agree with TRBD2. Germline V gives CDR1 SGHTA, CDR2 FQGTGA. The trim removed 5 bases at V and 8 bases at J, leaving 4 bases unmatched. The CDR3 is made up of 12 amino acids. The CDR3 DNA reads as TGTGCCAGCAGCCCTCGCGGGGGTACGCAGTATTTT. This sequence encodes CASSPRGGTQYF.